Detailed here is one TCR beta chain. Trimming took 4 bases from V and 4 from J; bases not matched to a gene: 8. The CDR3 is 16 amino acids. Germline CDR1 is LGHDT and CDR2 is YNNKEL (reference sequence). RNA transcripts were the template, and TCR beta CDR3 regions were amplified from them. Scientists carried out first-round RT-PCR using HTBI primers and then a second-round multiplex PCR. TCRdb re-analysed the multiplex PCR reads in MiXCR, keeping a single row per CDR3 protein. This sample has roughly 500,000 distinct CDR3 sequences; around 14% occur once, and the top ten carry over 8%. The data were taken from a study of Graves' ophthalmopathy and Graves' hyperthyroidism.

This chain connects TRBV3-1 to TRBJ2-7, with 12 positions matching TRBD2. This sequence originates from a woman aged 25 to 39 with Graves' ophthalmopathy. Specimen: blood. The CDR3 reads CASSRGLAGIGYEQYF. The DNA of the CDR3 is TGTGCCAGCAGCCGTGGACTAGCGGGGATAGGTTACGAGCAGTACTTC.